This passage covers 27 T cell receptor beta chains from one sample sequenced in a study of cytomegalovirus exposure and HLA in healthy donors. TCRdb's copy holds only in-frame clones and misses some; the assay was immunoSEQ multiplex PCR. Of some 170,000 clones in the sample, 86% are singletons; the top ten hold 2% to 3%. Source material: PBMCs. These receptors all come from a man aged 18 to 29 in good health and CMV-seropositive.

This chain joins TRBV27 and TRBJ1-2; D is uncertain. CDR1 and CDR2 from the germline V gene are MNHEY and SMNVEV (reference sequence). The CDR3 totals 13 residues. V lost 2 bases and J 8 bases, leaving 12 bases between the germline ends. The CDR3 here is CASSLNLARGYTF. DNA for the CDR3: TGTGCCAGCAGTTTAAATCTTGCCAGGGGCTACACCTTC.

This chain connects TRBV10-1 to TRBJ2-1, with TRBD2 as a possible D gene (7 bases). CDR3 size: 16 residues. Looked up from germline, CDR1 is WNHNN and CDR2 is SYGVQD (reference sequence). Trimming pared 5 bases from V and 6 bases from J, leaving 20 bases between. The CDR3 sequence: CASSPKGGAHLNEQFF. CDR3 nucleotide sequence: TGCGCCAGCAGTCCAAAAGGGGGGGCACACCTCAATGAGCAGTTCTTC.

J is TRBJ1-4 and V is TRBV7-2; 7 bases align to TRBD1. J gave up 11 bases and V 5 bases, and 8 bases lay outside the gene matches. This CDR3 is 13 amino acids long. Germline V CDR1 and CDR2: SGHTA, FQGNSA. CDR3 in DNA: TGTGCCAGCAGCCCCAAGGGGGGACAGAAACTGTTTTTT. Amino acids: CASSPKGGQKLFF.

This clone was counted between two and nine times. V is TRBV13 and J is TRBJ2-2; 10 nucleotides match TRBD2. The CDR3 covers 13 residues. From germline, CDR1 is PRHDT and CDR2 FYEKMQ (reference sequence). The CDR3 protein is CGWLAGETGELFF. In DNA, the CDR3 is TGTGGCTGGCTAGCGGGGGAGACCGGGGAGCTGTTTTTT.

The chain's CDR3 is CASSSPGVDNEQFF. The CDR3 region has the DNA TGTGCCAGCAGCTCTCCCGGGGTAGATAATGAGCAGTTCTTC. The rearrangement joins TRBV7-9 to TRBJ2-1, with a tentative D call TRBD2 (5 bases). The germline gives CDR1 SEHNR, CDR2 FQNEAQ (reference sequence). The CDR3 spans 14 residues. The V end was cut by 4 bases, the J end by 7 bases, with 14 bases between.

This clone appeared a single time. The genes are TRBV27 and TRBJ2-7, with 7 bases fitting TRBD1. The length of the CDR3 is 14 residues. V lost 3 bases and J lost 3; bases outside the gene matches: 5. Germline values: CDR1 MNHEY, CDR2 SMNVEV (reference sequence). CDR3 sequence: CASSFAGGVYEQYF. The CDR3, as DNA: TGTGCCAGCAGTTTTGCAGGGGGAGTCTACGAGCAGTACTTC.

The chain uses TRBV6-6 and TRBJ1-1, with D tentatively TRBD1 (6 bases). CDR1 is MNHNY, CDR2 SVGAGI, per germline (reference sequence). V was shortened by 1 base and J by 8 bases, with 11 bases between the two germline ends. The CDR3 consists of 13 residues. The CDR3 bases are TGTGCCAGCAGTTACTTCACCGACAGGGAAGCTTTCTTT. Its translation is CASSYFTDREAFF.

The gene calls are TRBV18 and TRBJ1-1; tentatively, D is TRBD1 (5 bases). Per germline, CDR1 KGHSH and CDR2 LQKENI. Trimming cost V 4 bases and J 3 bases, with 9 bases left between them. The CDR3 extends over 13 amino acids. The CDR3: CASSRSRDTEAFF. Written as DNA, the CDR3 is TGTGCCAGCTCACGCTCCAGGGACACTGAAGCTTTCTTT.

V usage is TRBV7-9 and J usage is TRBJ1-1; D unclear. The CDR3 runs 16 residues. The germline V and J ends were trimmed by 5 bases and 6 bases, with 22 bases remaining between them. Looked up from germline, CDR1 is SEHNR and CDR2 is FQNEAQ (reference sequence). CDR3 in amino acids: CASSLAFEGINAEAFF. The CDR3 nucleotides are TGTGCCAGCAGCCTGGCCTTTGAGGGCATCAACGCTGAAGCTTTCTTT.

V is TRBV27 and J is TRBJ2-7, with 10 bases aligning to TRBD2. Trimming at V came to 6 bases and at J to 1 base, leaving 3 bases not matched to a gene. Germline CDR1 reads MNHEY; CDR2 reads SMNVEV (reference sequence). The length of the CDR3 is 14 residues. The CDR3 region is CASRAGGQSYEQYF. The CDR3, as DNA: TGTGCCAGCAGAGCGGGGGGGCAATCCTACGAGCAGTACTTC.

The chain carries TRBV28 and TRBJ2-1, with TRBD2 matching 7 bases. With V trimmed by 7 bases and J by 2 bases, 11 bases remained unmatched. CDR1 and CDR2 from the germline V gene are MDHEN and SYDVKM. The CDR3 has 16 residues. CDR3 loop: CASITRRGVTYNEQFF. CDR3 nucleotides: TGTGCCAGCATCACACGTCGGGGGGTTACCTACAATGAGCAGTTCTTC.

The chain uses TRBV4-1 and TRBJ1-1; no reliable D call. The CDR3 covers 17 residues. V dropped 4 bases and J dropped 5 bases, with 23 bases sitting between them. Germline CDR1 reads MGHRA; CDR2 reads YSYEKL. CDR3 region: CASSRDTVEGGVTEAFF. Written as DNA, the CDR3 is TGCGCCAGCAGCCGCGATACGGTGGAGGGAGGTGTTACTGAAGCTTTCTTT.

The chain employs TRBV4-2 and TRBJ1-3, with D tentatively TRBD1 (6 bases). V was clipped by 1 base and J by 0 bases, with 13 bases between them. The CDR3 sequence is 17 residues long. The germline gives CDR1 LGHNA, CDR2 YNFKEQ. The CDR3, as DNA: TGTGCCAGCAGCCAAGTGGGGGCCGGGTTCTCTGGAAACACCATATATTTT. Its translation is CASSQVGAGFSGNTIYF.

The chain employs TRBV28 and TRBJ2-6; TRBD2 might be the D (6 bases). The V end lost 6 bases, the J end lost 3 bases, and 18 bases lay between the germline ends. The CDR3 extends over 17 amino acids. Per germline, CDR1 MDHEN and CDR2 SYDVKM. The CDR3 sequence: CASSSPPGVSGANVLTF. The CDR3 DNA follows: TGTGCCAGCAGCTCCCCTCCGGGAGTGAGTGGGGCCAACGTCCTGACTTTC. The whole variable domain, filled in from reference TRBV28 and TRBJ2-6, reads DVKVTQSSRYLVKRTGEKVFLECVQDMDHENMFWYRQDPGLGLRLIYFSYDVKMKEKGDIPEGYSVSREKKERFSLILESASTNQTSMYLCASSSPPGVSGANVLTFGAGSRLTVL.

The chain uses TRBV4-3 and TRBJ1-4; 11 bases fit TRBD1. V lost 1 base to trimming and J lost 8 bases; unmatched junction nucleotides: 6. CDR1 and CDR2 (germline): LGHNA, YSLEER. The length of the CDR3 is 16 residues. This CDR3 reads CASSQGRTGGGEKLFF. The CDR3 region has the DNA TGCGCCAGCAGCCAAGGGCGGACAGGGGGCGGCGAAAAACTGTTTTTT.

The chain recombines TRBV29-1 with TRBJ1-1; no reliable D call. Germline assignment: CDR1 SQVTM and CDR2 ANQGSEA. The CDR3 sequence is 11 residues long. The V gene lost 2 bases and the J gene lost 8 bases, with 9 bases spanning the gap. The CDR3 DNA sequence: TGCAGCGTTGAAAATTGGGCAGAAGCTTTCTTT. It yields the protein CSVENWAEAFF.

J is TRBJ1-1 and V is TRBV6-9; no reliable D call. Germline CDR1 MNHGY, CDR2 SVAAGI. The CDR3 is 14 amino acids. The V gene lost 6 bases and the J gene lost 1 base, with 12 bases spanning the gap. In DNA, the CDR3 is TGTGCCAGCAGGCGCATTGAGGAGAACACTGAAGCTTTCTTT. It encodes CASRRIEENTEAFF.

The J gene is TRBJ1-2, the V gene TRBV4-2, with D unclear. Trimming pared 1 base from V and 0 bases from J, leaving 9 bases between. Per the germline V gene, CDR1 is LGHNA and CDR2 is YNFKEQ. The CDR3 is made up of 15 amino acids. CDR3 residues: CASSQGVVPNYGYTF. CDR3 nucleotides: TGTGCCAGCAGCCAAGGCGTAGTCCCTAACTATGGCTACACCTTC.

This clone was counted only a few times. The V gene is TRBV7-2, the J gene TRBJ2-7; D perhaps matches TRBD2 (5 bases). Trimming shortened V by 2 bases and J by 1 base, and 12 bases separated the two germline ends. CDR1 SGHTA and CDR2 FQGNSA come from the germline V gene. CDR3 length: 15 residues. The CDR3 spells CASSLSGRGSYEQYF. CDR3 in DNA: TGTGCCAGCAGCTTAAGTGGGAGAGGGTCCTACGAGCAGTACTTC.

V is TRBV27 and J is TRBJ1-1; tentative D call: TRBD1 (5 bases). The CDR3 runs 16 residues. The V gene's germline CDR1 is MNHEY and CDR2 SMNVEV (reference sequence). V lost 3 bases and J 3 bases, leaving 17 bases between the germline ends. CDR3 protein: CASSFPQGGSYTEAFF. DNA of the CDR3: TGTGCCAGCAGTTTTCCGCAGGGTGGGTCATACACTGAAGCTTTCTTT.

The chain links TRBV4-3 to TRBJ1-1; TRBD1 aligns across 7 bases. From germline, CDR1 is LGHNA and CDR2 YSLEER. Trimming took 6 bases from V and 0 from J; bases not matched to a gene: 10. This CDR3 is built from 16 residues. CDR3 region: CASRGVEGAMNTEAFF. The CDR3 DNA is TGCGCCAGCAGGGGGGTGGAGGGGGCCATGAACACTGAAGCTTTCTTT.

This clone has a handful of counts. The chain joins TRBV15 to TRBJ2-3; D unclear. Germline V gene lookup returns CDR1 LNHNV and CDR2 YYDKDF (reference sequence). V was shortened by 1 base and J by 0 bases, with 8 bases between the two germline ends. The CDR3 runs to 15 residues. The CDR3 is CATSRARGSTDTQYF. The CDR3 region has the DNA TGTGCCACCAGCAGAGCTCGCGGCAGCACAGATACGCAGTATTTT.

The chain joins TRBV2 to TRBJ2-7; 7 nucleotides align to TRBD2. Germline CDR1 SNHLY, CDR2 FYNNEI. The trim removed 1 base at V and 3 bases at J, leaving 15 bases unmatched. The CDR3 loop spans 18 amino acids. The CDR3 nucleotides are TGTGCCAGCAGTGAAGAGGCCCCGGGAGCGGGGTTGATCTACGAGCAGTACTTC. It encodes CASSEEAPGAGLIYEQYF.

The genes are TRBV7-3 and TRBJ2-3; 9 positions agree with TRBD1. V was pared by 5 bases and J by 0 bases, with 6 bases of the junction left unmatched. Germline CDR1 SGHTA, CDR2 FQGTGA. CDR3 length equals 16 residues. The CDR3 DNA is TGTGCCAGCAGCGAAAAGGGACAGGGAAGCACAGATACGCAGTATTTT. Its protein is CASSEKGQGSTDTQYF.

The chain carries TRBV7-8 and TRBJ2-3; tentative D call: TRBD2 (6 bases). Germline CDR1 reads SGHVS; CDR2 reads FQNEAQ. The CDR3 is 15 amino acids. V was trimmed by 5 bases and J by 6 bases, leaving 18 bases between them. The CDR3 here is CASSPLPGALDTQYF. For the CDR3, the DNA is TGTGCCAGCAGCCCCCTGCCGGGAGCGTTGGATACGCAGTATTTT. Full variable domain (outside the CDR3, taken from reference TRBV7-8 and TRBJ2-3): GAGVSQSPRYKVAKRGQDVALRCDPISGHVSLFWYQQALGQGPEFLTYFQNEAQLDKSGLPSDRFFAERPEGSVSTLKIQRTQQEDSAVYLCASSPLPGALDTQYFGPGTRLTVL.

The J gene is TRBJ2-5, the V gene TRBV28; TRBD1 aligns across 9 bases. With 6 bases clipped from V and 5 bases from J, the junction kept 13 bases outside the gene matches. This CDR3 region has 16 residues. The germline gives CDR1 MDHEN, CDR2 SYDVKM. CDR3 in DNA: TGTGCCAGCAGCAGCCCCATGACAGGGGGTAGGGAGACCCAGTACTTC. Its protein is CASSSPMTGGRETQYF.

The chain carries TRBV5-1 and TRBJ2-6; D not certain. The CDR3 extends over 15 amino acids. From germline, CDR1 is SGHRS and CDR2 YFSETQ. V was clipped by 2 bases and J by 0 bases, with 6 bases between them. The CDR3 sequence: CASSFTGSGANVLTF. As DNA, the CDR3 is TGCGCCAGCAGCTTTACGGGCTCTGGGGCCAACGTCCTGACTTTC.